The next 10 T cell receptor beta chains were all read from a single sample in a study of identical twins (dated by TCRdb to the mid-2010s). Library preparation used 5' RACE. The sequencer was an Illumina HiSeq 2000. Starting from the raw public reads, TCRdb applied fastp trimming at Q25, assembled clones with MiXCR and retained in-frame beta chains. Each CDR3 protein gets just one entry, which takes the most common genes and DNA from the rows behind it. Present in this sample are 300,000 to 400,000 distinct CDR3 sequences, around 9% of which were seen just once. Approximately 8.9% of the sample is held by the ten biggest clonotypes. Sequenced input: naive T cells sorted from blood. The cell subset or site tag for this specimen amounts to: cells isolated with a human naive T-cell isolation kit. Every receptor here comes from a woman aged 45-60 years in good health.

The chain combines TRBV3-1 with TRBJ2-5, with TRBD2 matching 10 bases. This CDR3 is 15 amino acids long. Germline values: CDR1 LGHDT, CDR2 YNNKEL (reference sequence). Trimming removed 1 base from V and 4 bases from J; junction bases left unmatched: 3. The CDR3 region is CASSQASGSGETQYF. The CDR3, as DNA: TGTGCCAGCAGCCAAGCTAGCGGGAGTGGAGAGACCCAGTACTTC.

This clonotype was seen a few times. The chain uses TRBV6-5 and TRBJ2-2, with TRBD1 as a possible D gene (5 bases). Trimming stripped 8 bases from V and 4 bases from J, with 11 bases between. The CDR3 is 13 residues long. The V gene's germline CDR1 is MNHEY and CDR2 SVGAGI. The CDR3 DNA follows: TGTGCCAGCGGCCAGGGATCCACCGGGGAGCTGTTTTTT. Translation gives CASGQGSTGELFF.

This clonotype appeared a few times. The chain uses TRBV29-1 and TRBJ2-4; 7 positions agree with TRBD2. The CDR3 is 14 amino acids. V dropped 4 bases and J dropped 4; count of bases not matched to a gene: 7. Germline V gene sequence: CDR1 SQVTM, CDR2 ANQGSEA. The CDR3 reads CSVVDTGGKNIQYF. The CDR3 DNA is TGCAGCGTTGTCGATACGGGGGGAAAAAACATTCAGTACTTC.

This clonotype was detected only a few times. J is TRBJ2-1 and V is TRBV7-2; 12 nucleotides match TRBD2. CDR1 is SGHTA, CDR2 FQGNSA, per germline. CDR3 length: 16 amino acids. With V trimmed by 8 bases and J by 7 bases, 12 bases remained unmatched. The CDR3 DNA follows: TGTGCCAGCGGTGGGGCCCGACTAGCGGGAGTTAATGAGCAGTTCTTC. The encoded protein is CASGGARLAGVNEQFF.

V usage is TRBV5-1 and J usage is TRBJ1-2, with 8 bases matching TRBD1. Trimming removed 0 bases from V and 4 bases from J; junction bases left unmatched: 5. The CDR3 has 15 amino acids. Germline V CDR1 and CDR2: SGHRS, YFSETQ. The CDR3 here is CASSLEGQVLYGYTF. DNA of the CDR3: TGCGCCAGCAGCTTGGAGGGACAGGTACTCTATGGCTACACCTTC.

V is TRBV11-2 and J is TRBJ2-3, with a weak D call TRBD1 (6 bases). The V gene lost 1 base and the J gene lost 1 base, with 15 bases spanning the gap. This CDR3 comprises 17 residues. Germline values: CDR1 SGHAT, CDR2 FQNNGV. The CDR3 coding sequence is TGTGCCAGCAGCTTAGGGGTACAGGGTAGGGGCACAGATACGCAGTATTTT. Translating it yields CASSLGVQGRGTDTQYF.

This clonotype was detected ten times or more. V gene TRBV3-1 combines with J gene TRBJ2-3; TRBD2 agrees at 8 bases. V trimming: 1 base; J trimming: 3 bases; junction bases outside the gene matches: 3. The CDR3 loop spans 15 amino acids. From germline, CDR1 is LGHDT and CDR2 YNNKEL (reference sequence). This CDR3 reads CASSQAGGLTDTQYF. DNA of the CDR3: TGTGCCAGCAGCCAAGCGGGAGGGCTAACAGATACGCAGTATTTT.

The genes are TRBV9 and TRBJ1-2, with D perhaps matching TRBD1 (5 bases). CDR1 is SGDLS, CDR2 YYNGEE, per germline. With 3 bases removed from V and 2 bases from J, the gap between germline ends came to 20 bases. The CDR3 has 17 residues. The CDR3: CASSGSGGGGKNYGYTF. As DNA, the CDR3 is TGTGCCAGCAGCGGGTCCGGTGGGGGAGGGAAAAACTATGGCTACACCTTC.

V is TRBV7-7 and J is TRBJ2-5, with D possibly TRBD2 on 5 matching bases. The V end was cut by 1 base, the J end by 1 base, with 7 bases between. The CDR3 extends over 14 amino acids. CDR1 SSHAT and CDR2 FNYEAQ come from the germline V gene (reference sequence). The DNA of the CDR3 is TGTGCCAGCAGCTTAGTACTAGTCCAAGAGACCCAGTACTTC. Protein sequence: CASSLVLVQETQYF.

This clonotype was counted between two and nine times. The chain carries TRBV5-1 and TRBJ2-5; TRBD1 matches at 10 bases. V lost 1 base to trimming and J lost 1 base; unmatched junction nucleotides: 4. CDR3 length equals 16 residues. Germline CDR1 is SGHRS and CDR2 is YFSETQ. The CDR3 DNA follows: TGCGCCAGCAGCTTGTGGGGGACAGGGGTCCAAGAGACCCAGTACTTC. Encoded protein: CASSLWGTGVQETQYF.